This T cell receptor beta chain comes out of a study of T-cell reconstitution after alpha-beta-depleted transplantation in children. General observations from the study: Alpha-beta T cells present about two months after transplant were reported to originate from several hundred expanded graft clones.

Unique molecular identifiers were built into the TCRbeta library. Each CDR3 protein is one row after TCRdb ran MiXCR on the PCR reads. The table lists 400,000 to 450,000 distinct CDR3 sequences, over 40% of them singletons, with under 35% in the top ten. V was cut by 5 bases and J by 4 bases, with 12 bases left in between. This CDR3 is 14 amino acids long. This clonotype was detected many times. The antigen is not known. This specimen was PBMCs, taken before TCRalphabeta/CD19-depleted stem cell transplant. This TCR came from a girl aged 2 to 10 with aplastic anemia, due to receive a stem cell transplant. This chain links TRBV12-3 or TRBV12-4 with TRBJ2-1; perhaps TRBD1 as D (5 bases). The CDR3 protein is CASSPLTDYNEQFF. In DNA, the CDR3 is TGTGCCAGCAGTCCCTTGACAGATTACAATGAGCAGTTCTTC.